These 28 T cell receptor beta chains share one sample of origin, sequenced in a study of T-cell reconstitution after alpha-beta-depleted transplantation in children. This sample's TCRbeta library carried unique molecular identifier barcodes. A single record per CDR3 protein comes from TCRdb applying MiXCR to the PCR reads. The sample includes about 210,000 distinct CDR3 sequences, about 15% of them seen just once. Material: PBMCs, mostly from graft donor cells, obtained 360 days after TCRalphabeta/CD19-depleted stem cell transplant. These receptors all come from a male patient aged 2 to 10 who had a stem cell transplant for acute lymphoblastic leukemia, so the T cells may come from the graft donor.

The chain has TRBV27 and TRBJ2-7; TRBD2 matches 9 bases. There are 14 residues in the CDR3. Germline V gene data show CDR1 as MNHEY and CDR2 as SMNVEV (reference sequence). V lost 3 bases to trimming and J lost 5 bases; unmatched junction nucleotides: 5. CDR3: CASSLSRGGDEQYF. In DNA form, the CDR3 reads TGTGCCAGCAGTTTGTCCCGCGGGGGGGACGAGCAGTACTTC.

The V and J genes are TRBV7-8 and TRBJ2-7; possibly TRBD2 for D (5 bases). This CDR3 has 15 residues. The germline V and J ends were trimmed by 5 bases and 1 base, with 15 bases remaining between them. Germline V gene sequence: CDR1 SGHVS, CDR2 FQNEAQ. Written as DNA, the CDR3 is TGTGCCAGCAGCCCTCCCTTTGGACTTTCCTACGAGCAGTACTTC. This sequence encodes CASSPPFGLSYEQYF.

There are a few counts of this clonotype. The rearrangement uses TRBV20-1 and TRBJ2-7; D is unclear. Germline CDR1 and CDR2: DFQATT and SNEGSKA (reference sequence). Trimming shortened V by 5 bases and J by 1 base, and 15 bases separated the two germline ends. CDR3 size: 14 residues. The CDR3 DNA reads as TGCAGTGCTGGGCCTCCACTAACTTCCTACGAGCAGTACTTC. It translates to CSAGPPLTSYEQYF.

This clonotype was found a few times. One end of the junction does not line up with germline, which may come from a read error. The V call is TRBV6-2 or TRBV6-3, the J call TRBJ2-2, with 7 bases matching TRBD1. The germline V gene encodes CDR1 MNHEY and CDR2 SVGEGT. This CDR3 is built from 15 residues. CDR3 bases: TGTGCCGGCAGTGAAGACAGGGTGTACACCGGGGAGCTGTTTTTT. Translation: CAGSEDRVYTGELFF.

The rearrangement uses TRBV5-1 and TRBJ2-2; D is uncertain. The CDR3 contains 14 residues. Germline values: CDR1 SGHRS, CDR2 YFSETQ. Trimming pared 5 bases from V and 4 bases from J, leaving 12 bases between. The CDR3 DNA follows: TGCGCCAGCAGGTATTGGAGATCCACCGGGGAGCTGTTTTTT. Amino acid sequence: CASRYWRSTGELFF.

This clonotype was detected a few times. The chain links TRBV6-6 to TRBJ2-1, with no clear D. The CDR3 covers 13 residues. V dropped 2 bases and J dropped 8 bases, with 10 bases sitting between them. The germline CDR1 and CDR2 sequences are MNHNY and SVGAGI (reference sequence). CDR3 sequence: CASSYAGVDEQFF. CDR3 DNA sequence: TGTGCCAGCAGTTACGCTGGGGTAGATGAGCAGTTCTTC.

The chain has TRBV7-2 and TRBJ2-1; TRBD2 aligns across 12 bases. Per the germline V gene, CDR1 is SGHTA and CDR2 is FQGNSA. Trimming took 4 bases from V and 2 from J; bases not matched to a gene: 12. This CDR3 region has 19 residues. This CDR3 is CASSYPWVGLAGPYNEQFF. CDR3 DNA: TGTGCCAGCAGCTATCCGTGGGTGGGACTAGCGGGCCCCTACAATGAGCAGTTCTTC. The whole variable domain, remainder taken from reference TRBV7-2 and TRBJ2-1, is GAGVSQSPSNKVTEKGKDVELRCDPISGHTALYWYRQSLGQGLEFLIYFQGNSAPDKSGLPSDRFSAERTGGSVSTLTIQRTQQEDSAVYLCASSYPWVGLAGPYNEQFFGPGTRLTVL.

The V gene is TRBV20-1, the J gene TRBJ2-5; 7 bases are a match to TRBD1. The CDR3 spans 13 residues. The trim removed 3 bases at V and 3 bases at J, leaving 4 bases unmatched. The V gene's germline CDR1 is DFQATT and CDR2 SNEGSKA (reference sequence). CDR3 sequence reads: CSASGTGEETQYF. The CDR3 DNA is TGCAGTGCTAGTGGTACAGGGGAAGAGACCCAGTACTTC.

This clonotype has at least ten counts. The chain has TRBV10-2 and TRBJ1-3; no reliable D call. V shed 2 bases and J shed 0 bases, with 14 bases lying between them. CDR3 length equals 17 residues. Germline loops: CDR1 WSHSY, CDR2 SAAADI. The CDR3 spells CASSETLSSLSGNTIYF. The DNA of the CDR3 is TGCGCCAGCAGTGAGACGTTAAGCAGTCTCTCTGGAAACACCATATATTTT.

Ten or more counts support this clonotype. The gene calls are TRBV7-2 and TRBJ2-3; D ambiguous. With 3 bases removed from V and 6 bases from J, the gap between germline ends came to 7 bases. The germline gives CDR1 SGHTA, CDR2 FQGNSA. The CDR3 is 12 amino acids. CDR3 sequence: CASSFLGDTQYF. The CDR3 nucleotides read TGTGCCAGCAGCTTCTTGGGCGATACGCAGTATTTT.

J is TRBJ1-4 and V is TRBV29-1; tentatively, D is TRBD1 (5 bases). CDR1 SQVTM and CDR2 ANQGSEA come from the germline V gene. Trimming removed 1 base at V and 4 bases at J, with 7 bases between. This CDR3 is 13 amino acids long. For the CDR3, the DNA is TGCAGCGTTGAAGCTGGGGGTAATGAAAAACTGTTTTTT. Translated, it gives CSVEAGGNEKLFF.

This clonotype was detected many times. This chain links TRBV9 with TRBJ1-1; tentative D call: TRBD1 (5 bases). This CDR3 contains 15 residues. The germline V and J ends were trimmed by 4 bases and 2 bases, with 15 bases remaining between them. Germline CDR1 and CDR2: SGDLS and YYNGEE. For the CDR3, the DNA is TGTGCCAGCAGCCCCTGGAGCAGGGACAACACTGAAGCTTTCTTT. Translation: CASSPWSRDNTEAFF.

As for this clonotype: Compared with germline, one end of the junction differs, possibly owing to a read error. V and J are TRBV18 and TRBJ2-7; TRBD1 aligns across 7 bases. There are 14 residues in the CDR3. From germline, CDR1 is KGHSH and CDR2 LQKENI. CDR3 nucleotides: TGTGCCAGCTCACCACCTCTAGGACAGGCGCCCTCTCATTTT. It yields the protein CASSPPLGQAPSHF.

The chain has TRBV12-3 or TRBV12-4 and TRBJ2-5, with TRBD2 matching over 10 bases. With V trimmed by 5 bases and J by 5 bases, 8 bases remained unmatched. The CDR3 totals 15 residues. Here the CDR3 DNA reads TGTGCCAGCAGTCCCTCGAGCGGGGGGGCGGAGACCCAGTACTTC. Translating it yields CASSPSSGGAETQYF.

This sequence joins TRBV29-1 and TRBJ1-5, with unresolved D. Per germline, CDR1 SQVTM and CDR2 ANQGSEA. The CDR3 is 15 amino acids. Deletions cut 6 bases from V and 0 bases from J, with 15 bases between. The DNA of the CDR3 is TGCAGCGTCGCCCTCTATGCGGATAGCAATCAGCCCCAGCATTTT. It encodes CSVALYADSNQPQHF.

This chain's CDR3 is CASSFQLRAGVTEAFF. The CDR3 DNA sequence: TGTGCCAGCAGTTTCCAACTGAGGGCAGGGGTGACTGAAGCTTTCTTT. This chain joins TRBV12-3 or TRBV12-4 and TRBJ1-1, with D tentatively TRBD1 (6 bases). The CDR3 sequence is 16 residues long. The ends were cut back, 3 bases at V and 5 bases at J, with 19 bases in the middle.

The V and J genes are TRBV9 and TRBJ2-2; no clear D. Deletions cut 7 bases from V and 8 bases from J, with 15 bases between. The CDR3 runs to 13 residues. Germline CDR1 reads SGDLS; CDR2 reads YYNGEE. The CDR3 loop reads CASSPPVEGELFF. CDR3 DNA: TGTGCCAGCTCCCCCCCGGTGGAGGGGGAGCTGTTTTTT.

The chain employs TRBV7-2 and TRBJ2-7; D might be TRBD1 (5 bases). The CDR3 is 11 residues long. Looked up from germline, CDR1 is SGHTA and CDR2 is FQGNSA. Trimming cost V 3 bases and J 7 bases, with 7 bases left between them. Here the CDR3 reads CASSFRQEQYF. The DNA of the CDR3 is TGTGCCAGCAGCTTTAGACAGGAGCAGTACTTC.

V is TRBV12-3 or TRBV12-4 and J is TRBJ1-2; 8 bases map to TRBD1. The trim removed 0 bases at V and 7 bases at J, leaving 7 bases unmatched. This CDR3 has 15 amino acids. The CDR3 DNA is TGTGCCAGCAGTTTAGCCCAGACAGGGGAAGGTGGCTACACCTTC. As protein: CASSLAQTGEGGYTF.

The chain couples TRBV7-2 to TRBJ2-7; 12 nucleotides line up with TRBD2. V lost 0 bases, J lost 6 bases, and 9 bases stayed unmatched. The CDR3 loop spans 17 amino acids. Germline-derived CDR1 and CDR2 are SGHTA and FQGNSA. The CDR3 nucleotides read TGTGCCAGCAGCTTAGCGGGACTAGCGGGCGCCTGGGGCGAGCAGTACTTC. This encodes CASSLAGLAGAWGEQYF.

This clonotype was counted many times. J is TRBJ2-1 and V is TRBV3-1; 8 nucleotides line up with TRBD2. Germline V gene data show CDR1 as LGHDT and CDR2 as YNNKEL (reference sequence). The junction had 15 bases not matched to a gene; V was cut back by 0 bases and J by 2 bases. The CDR3 consists of 20 residues. This chain's CDR3 is CASSQDRIGGGPRAYNEQFF. CDR3 nucleotides: TGTGCCAGCAGCCAAGATAGGATTGGCGGGGGGCCCCGGGCCTACAATGAGCAGTTCTTC.

This clonotype was recorded at least ten times. The V and J genes are TRBV5-1 and TRBJ2-3; possible D gene TRBD1, 5 bases. Germline-derived CDR1 and CDR2 are SGHRS and YFSETQ. V was clipped by 0 bases and J by 2 bases, with 7 bases between them. The CDR3 runs to 14 residues. CDR3 in amino acids: CASSLGGATDTQYF. CDR3 nucleotides: TGCGCCAGCAGCTTGGGTGGGGCCACAGATACGCAGTATTTT.

This clonotype has only a few counts. The chain has TRBV10-3 and TRBJ2-7; D is tentatively TRBD1 or TRBD2 (5 bases each). CDR1 and CDR2 from the germline V gene are ENHRY and SYGVKD. The CDR3 spans 14 residues. Between the trimmed V and J ends, which lost 2 bases and 1 base, there was a span of 9 bases. CDR3 amino acids: CAISEGTESYEQYF. The CDR3 DNA reads as TGTGCCATCAGTGAGGGGACGGAATCCTACGAGCAGTACTTC.

This clonotype was seen more than once but under ten times. The chain uses TRBV29-1 and TRBJ1-1; D not certain. CDR3 length equals 13 residues. V dropped 3 bases and J dropped 0 bases, with 8 bases sitting between them. Germline CDR1 and CDR2: SQVTM and ANQGSEA. In nucleotides, the CDR3 is TGCAGCGTTGACTCGACGGTGAACACTGAAGCTTTCTTT. It is translated as CSVDSTVNTEAFF.

The sample holds a few counts of this clonotype. The chain combines TRBV27 with TRBJ2-1; D unclear. Trimming took off 6 bases at V and 7 bases at J, with 10 bases between the two ends. Germline V CDR1 and CDR2: MNHEY, SMNVEV (reference sequence). The CDR3 sequence is 12 residues long. The DNA of the CDR3 is TGTGCCAGCAGACAGTATGGAAATGAGCAGTTCTTC. It codes for CASRQYGNEQFF.

DNA of the CDR3: TGTGCCAGCAGTATTGGACGGGGAGAGACCCAGTACTTC. Translated, it gives CASSIGRGETQYF. The chain links TRBV25-1 to TRBJ2-5, with D perhaps matching TRBD2 (5 bases). The CDR3 is 13 amino acids. The germline V and J ends were trimmed by 5 bases and 4 bases, with 11 bases remaining between them. From germline, CDR1 is MGHDK and CDR2 SYGVNS. The entire variable domain, with the rest obtained from reference TRBV25-1 and TRBJ2-5, is as follows: EADIYQTPRYLVIGTGKKITLECSQTMGHDKMYWYQQDPGMELHLIHYSYGVNSTEKGDLSSESTVSRIRTEHFPLTLESARPSHTSQYLCASSIGRGETQYFGPGTRLLVL.

In regard to this clonotype: The CDR3 end shows no conserved phenylalanine or tryptophan, and so a read error is likely. J is TRBJ1-2 and V is TRBV18, with 7 bases that match TRBD1. V gave up 4 bases and J gave up 8 bases; unmatched junction bases: 16. CDR1 is KGHSH and CDR2 is LQKENI in the germline V gene. The CDR3 has 16 amino acids. The DNA of the CDR3 is TGTGCCAGCTCACTGGGGACAGCCATGGAAGAGTGGGGCTACACCGTC. This encodes CASSLGTAMEEWGYTV.

This chain connects TRBV6-5 to TRBJ2-1, with 14 positions matching TRBD2. Germline loops: CDR1 MNHEY, CDR2 SVGAGI. The CDR3 extends over 18 amino acids. V was pared by 2 bases and J by 8 bases, with 11 bases of the junction left unmatched. The DNA of the CDR3 is TGTGCCAGCAGTTACGGGGAACCGACTAGCGGGGGGGCTGATGAGCAGTTCTTC. Amino acids: CASSYGEPTSGGADEQFF.